Listed here are 24 T cell receptor beta chains from one sample, sequenced in a study of cytomegalovirus exposure and HLA in healthy donors. TCRdb's table, derived via immunoSEQ multiplex PCR, lists solely in-frame clones and lacks some. Among about 73,000 clones listed, roughly 94% were seen once. Sequenced sample: PBMCs. The receptors shown here come from a woman aged 18-29 years in good health and CMV-seropositive.

The J gene is TRBJ2-1, the V gene TRBV5-6; D is uncertain. V was shortened by 6 bases and J by 5 bases, with 18 bases between the two germline ends. Looked up from germline, CDR1 is SGHDT and CDR2 is YYEEEE. CDR3 size: 15 residues. In DNA form, the CDR3 reads TGTGCCAGCAACTCCCCCGGCAGGATTAACAATGAGCAGTTCTTC. Amino acids: CASNSPGRINNEQFF.

The chain employs TRBV27 and TRBJ2-7, with 10 nucleotides matching TRBD2. Trimming took 5 bases from V and 3 from J; bases not matched to a gene: 4. The CDR3 has 14 amino acids. CDR1 MNHEY and CDR2 SMNVEV come from the germline V gene (reference sequence). DNA of the CDR3: TGTGCCAGCAGTGCTAGCGGGAGAGGCTACGAGCAGTACTTC. Translation: CASSASGRGYEQYF.

The V and J genes are TRBV2 and TRBJ1-1; 8 bases agree with TRBD1. The CDR3 covers 14 residues. Germline CDR1 is SNHLY and CDR2 is FYNNEI. J lost 3 bases, V lost 6 bases, and 6 bases had no gene match. CDR3 DNA sequence: TGTGCCAGCAGGTTCACAGGGGGTGACACTGAAGCTTTCTTT. Protein sequence: CASRFTGGDTEAFF.

The V call is TRBV5-1, the J call TRBJ2-7; the match to TRBD1 covers 7 bases. The CDR3 consists of 14 residues. Germline CDR1 is SGHRS and CDR2 is YFSETQ. Trimming at V came to 4 bases and at J to 3 bases, leaving 7 bases not matched to a gene. The CDR3 spells CASSRRGDSYEQYF. CDR3 bases: TGCGCCAGCAGCAGACGAGGGGACAGCTACGAGCAGTACTTC.

The chain is built from TRBV2 and TRBJ2-7, with TRBD1 matching over 9 bases. Germline V gene data show CDR1 as SNHLY and CDR2 as FYNNEI. The ends lost 6 bases at V and 5 bases at J; junction bases unmatched: 11. The CDR3 consists of 15 residues. The CDR3 sequence: CASRPTGTGIDEQYF. The CDR3 nucleotides read TGTGCCAGCAGGCCGACGGGGACAGGGATTGACGAGCAGTACTTC.

The chain employs TRBV18 and TRBJ1-2, with a weak D call TRBD1 (6 bases). This CDR3 has 15 residues. The germline CDR1 and CDR2 sequences are KGHSH and LQKENI. The V end was cut by 3 bases, the J end by 4 bases, with 15 bases between. CDR3 protein: CASSPYGTGSYGYTF. The CDR3 DNA follows: TGTGCCAGCTCACCGTATGGAACAGGGAGCTATGGCTACACCTTC.

This clone has only a few counts. This rearrangement joins TRBV30 to TRBJ1-5; perhaps TRBD1 as D (5 bases). Deletions cut 1 base from V and 7 bases from J, with 11 bases between. Germline lookup yields CDR1 GTSNPN and CDR2 SVGIG (reference sequence). The CDR3 runs 13 residues. CDR3 in DNA: TGTGCCTGGAGTGCAGGGTCGGAACAGCCCCAGCATTTT. Residues: CAWSAGSEQPQHF.

The chain recombines TRBV7-2 with TRBJ2-5, with 11 bases identical to TRBD2. The germline gives CDR1 SGHTA, CDR2 FQGNSA. J gave up 0 bases and V 2 bases, and 2 bases lay outside the gene matches. The CDR3 totals 16 residues. As DNA, the CDR3 is TGTGCCAGCAGCTTAACGGGACTAGCGGACCAAGAGACCCAGTACTTC. Translating it yields CASSLTGLADQETQYF.

V usage is TRBV21-1 and J usage is TRBJ1-4; the table's D gene call, TRBD1, was not cross checked with the DNA. TRBV21-1 is reported as a pseudogene. The CDR3 is 15 residues long. CDR3 sequence (DNA): TGTGCCAGCAGCAAAAACAGGGGTAGTAATGAAAAACTGTTTTTT. Protein product: CASSKNRGSNEKLFF.

The chain employs TRBV9 and TRBJ2-3; a possible D gene is TRBD1 (5 bases). The CDR3 consists of 15 residues. The V end lost 3 bases, the J end lost 1 base, and 12 bases lay between the germline ends. Germline V gene data show CDR1 as SGDLS and CDR2 as YYNGEE. The DNA for the CDR3 is TGTGCCAGCAGCGCAGGGAACTCCCGCACAGATACGCAGTATTTT. It is translated as CASSAGNSRTDTQYF. The variable domain in full, with the rest retrieved from reference TRBV9 and TRBJ2-3, is DSGVTQTPKHLITATGQRVTLRCSPRSGDLSVYWYQQSLDQGLQFLIQYYNGEERAKGNILERFSAQQFPDLHSELNLSSLELGDSALYFCASSAGNSRTDTQYFGPGTRLTVL.

V usage is TRBV19 and J usage is TRBJ2-1; 13 bases match TRBD2. The J segment lost 8 bases and the V segment lost 0 bases, leaving 7 bases of the junction unmatched. The germline V gene has CDR1 LNHDA and CDR2 SQIVND (reference sequence). The CDR3 length is 17 residues. CDR3: CASSIEGLAGTAYEQFF. CDR3 DNA sequence: TGTGCCAGTAGTATAGAGGGACTAGCGGGAACAGCGTATGAGCAGTTCTTC. The full variable domain, in which reference TRBV19 and TRBJ2-1 provide the parts outside the CDR3, is DGGITQSPKYLFRKEGQNVTLSCEQNLNHDAMYWYRQDPGQGLRLIYYSQIVNDFQKGDIAEGYSVSREKKESFPLTVTSAQKNPTAFYLCASSIEGLAGTAYEQFFGPGTRLTVL.

This clone has a handful of counts. DNA of the CDR3: TGTGCCAGCAGCCCACTGAGCGGACTAGCGCCGCTGGAAGATACGCAGTATTTT. Its protein is CASSPLSGLAPLEDTQYF. The genes are TRBV7-8 and TRBJ2-3, with 9 bases matching TRBD2. Germline CDR1 and CDR2: SGHVS and FQNEAQ. V trimming: 5 bases; J trimming: 5 bases; junction bases outside the gene matches: 17. This CDR3 spans 18 amino acids. Together with reference TRBV7-8 and TRBJ2-3, the CDR3 gives the full variable domain: GAGVSQSPRYKVAKRGQDVALRCDPISGHVSLFWYQQALGQGPEFLTYFQNEAQLDKSGLPSDRFFAERPEGSVSTLKIQRTQQEDSAVYLCASSPLSGLAPLEDTQYFGPGTRLTVL.

This chain uses TRBV4-3 with TRBJ2-5; no firm D call. Germline lookup yields CDR1 LGHNA and CDR2 YSLEER. This CDR3 is built from 13 residues. V was pared by 4 bases and J by 4 bases, with 10 bases between. The CDR3 reads CASSLNRGETQYF. CDR3 sequence (DNA): TGCGCCAGCAGCCTTAATAGAGGAGAGACCCAGTACTTC.

This chain joins TRBV2 and TRBJ1-4; 9 bases line up with TRBD1. Per the germline V gene, CDR1 is SNHLY and CDR2 is FYNNEI. CDR3 length equals 15 residues. J lost 5 bases, V lost 6 bases, and 7 bases had no gene match. This CDR3 is CASSQQGAKNEKLFF. The CDR3 bases are TGTGCCAGCAGCCAACAGGGGGCAAAAAATGAAAAACTGTTTTTT.

The chain carries TRBV5-4 and TRBJ1-1, with 8 bases identical to TRBD1. J lost 1 base, V lost 5 bases, and 1 base had no gene match. CDR3 length: 13 residues. Germline CDR1 SGHNT, CDR2 YYREEE (reference sequence). CDR3 in DNA: TGTGCCAGCAGACAGGGGGGGAACACTGAAGCTTTCTTT. Protein sequence: CASRQGGNTEAFF.

The chain recombines TRBV5-3 with TRBJ2-6; 10 nucleotides agree with TRBD1. TRBV5-3 falls under the ORF class, with uncertain function. The CDR3 has 18 residues. Germline trimming cut 3 bases from V and 2 bases from J; bases unmatched to any gene: 8. The CDR3 DNA reads as TGTGCCAGAAGCTGCGCGGGACAGGGGTGGCCTGGGGCCAACGTCCTGACTTTC. Translation gives CARSCAGQGWPGANVLTF.

With regard to this clone: One junction end does not reproduce the germline sequence, and a read error may be involved. The rearrangement uses TRBV7-7 and TRBJ2-7; perhaps TRBD2 as D (5 bases). Looked up from germline, CDR1 is SSHAT and CDR2 is FNYEAQ (reference sequence). This CDR3 spans 13 amino acids. CDR3 in DNA: TGTGCTAGCAGCTACAACCGGGACTACGAGCAGTACTTC. Amino acid sequence: CASSYNRDYEQYF. Full variable domain (remainder filled in from reference TRBV7-7 and TRBJ2-7): GAGVSQSPRYKVTKRGQDVTLRCDPISSHATLYWYQQALGQGPEFLTYFNYEAQPDKSGLPSDRFSAERPEGSISTLTIQRTEQRDSAMYRCASSYNRDYEQYFGPGTRLTVT.

The rearrangement uses TRBV2 and TRBJ2-3, with 12 positions matching TRBD2. Germline CDR1 is SNHLY and CDR2 is FYNNEI. The CDR3 spans 15 residues. V shed 5 bases and J 3 bases; nucleotides not matched to a gene: 3. Written as DNA, the CDR3 is TGTGCCAGCAGTCGACTAGCGGGGGTGACAGATACGCAGTATTTT. It codes for CASSRLAGVTDTQYF.

The chain links TRBV28 to TRBJ2-7; 12 positions match TRBD2. Germline CDR1 is MDHEN and CDR2 is SYDVKM. With V trimmed by 7 bases and J by 7 bases, 8 bases remained unmatched. The CDR3 totals 14 residues. The CDR3 is CASIRLAGVSEQYF. CDR3 coding DNA: TGTGCCAGCATAAGACTAGCGGGAGTCAGTGAGCAGTACTTC. The full variable domain, in which reference TRBV28 and TRBJ2-7 provide the parts outside the CDR3, is DVKVTQSSRYLVKRTGEKVFLECVQDMDHENMFWYRQDPGLGLRLIYFSYDVKMKEKGDIPEGYSVSREKKERFSLILESASTNQTSMYLCASIRLAGVSEQYFGPGTRLTVT.

V usage is TRBV10-1 and J usage is TRBJ2-7, with D possibly TRBD1 on 6 matching bases. This CDR3 spans 12 amino acids. Germline loops: CDR1 WNHNN, CDR2 SYGVQD (reference sequence). With 5 bases removed from V and 1 base from J, the gap between germline ends came to 6 bases. The CDR3 DNA is TGCGCCAGCAGTCAGGGGTCCTACGAGCAGTACTTC. Translated: CASSQGSYEQYF.

The V call is TRBV27, the J call TRBJ2-7; TRBD1 might be the D (5 bases). V gave up 5 bases and J gave up 7 bases, with 15 bases separating them. This CDR3 spans 13 amino acids. Per the germline V gene, CDR1 is MNHEY and CDR2 is SMNVEV (reference sequence). The CDR3 DNA is TGTGCCAGCAGTCTGGCAGGGTCAGTAGAGCAGTACTTC. Protein: CASSLAGSVEQYF.

The CDR3 sequence is CASSPSQRGNTEAFF. The CDR3, as DNA: TGTGCCAGCTCACCGTCGCAAAGGGGGAACACTGAAGCTTTCTTT. The chain couples TRBV18 to TRBJ1-1; the D gene is possibly TRBD1 (5 bases). The CDR3 sequence is 15 residues long. Germline V CDR1 and CDR2: KGHSH, LQKENI. The germline V and J ends were trimmed by 3 bases and 1 base, with 12 bases remaining between them.

The chain has TRBV6-1 and TRBJ1-6; the D gene is possibly TRBD1 (5 bases). Germline loops: CDR1 MNHNS, CDR2 SASEGT. The CDR3 loop spans 21 amino acids. Between the trimmed V and J ends, which lost 2 bases and 0 bases, there was a span of 23 bases. CDR3 nucleotides: TGTGCCAGCAGTGAAATCAGGTGGCAGGGTGTCCCCCGCTCCTATAATTCACCCCTCCACTTT. It translates to CASSEIRWQGVPRSYNSPLHF.

As for this clone: Since the CDR3 does not end with the conserved phenylalanine or tryptophan, this likely comes from a read error. The chain combines TRBV27 with TRBJ1-2; 10 nucleotides line up with TRBD1. Trimming at V came to 6 bases and at J to 8 bases, leaving 9 bases not matched to a gene. This CDR3 is 14 amino acids long. Germline V gives CDR1 MNHEY, CDR2 SMNVEV (reference sequence). DNA for the CDR3: TGTGCCAGCAGGGCGGGGACAGGGGATGACGGCTACACCTCC. It yields the protein CASRAGTGDDGYTS.